This T cell receptor (beta chain) was sequenced for a study of shared clonotypes between healthy human individuals. Naive CD8 cells were CD45RO-negative, positively selected for CCR7, excluding terminally differentiated effector memory CD45RA+ cells. Comments on this clone: Its matching antigen is unknown.

General observations from the study: Memory subsets generally showed lower estimated richness than naive subsets.

Clones were read by immunoSEQ multiplex PCR, and TCRdb kept only the in-frame ones, dropping some. Among over 2,000,000 clones listed, 85% to 95% were seen once. The length of the CDR3 is 15 residues. Germline CDR1 SEHNR, CDR2 FQNEAQ (reference sequence). V shed 4 bases and J shed 2 bases, with 12 bases lying between them. The sequenced sample was naive CD8+ T cells from PBMCs. The source is a young man in good health. Some clones in this sample may be carry-over from other donors' samples. This chain joins TRBV7-9 and TRBJ1-3; the D is unclear. The CDR3 is CASSWGPVPGNTIYF. CDR3 nucleotide sequence: TGTGCCAGCAGCTGGGGTCCTGTTCCTGGAAACACCATATATTTT.